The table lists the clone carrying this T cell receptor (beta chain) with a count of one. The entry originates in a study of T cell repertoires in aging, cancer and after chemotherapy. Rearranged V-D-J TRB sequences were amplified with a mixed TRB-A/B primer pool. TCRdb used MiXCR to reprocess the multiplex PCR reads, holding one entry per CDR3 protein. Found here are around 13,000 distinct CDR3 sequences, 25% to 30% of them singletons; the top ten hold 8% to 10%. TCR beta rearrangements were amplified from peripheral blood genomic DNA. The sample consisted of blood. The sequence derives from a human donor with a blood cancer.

For the CDR3, the DNA is TGCGCCAGCAGTCAACCCCCCGTGACTAGCGGGAACACCGGGGAGCTGTTTTTT. The encoded protein is CASSQPPVTSGNTGELFF. The chain couples TRBV23-1 to TRBJ2-2, with 9 bases that match TRBD2. TRBV23-1 is annotated as an ORF whose role is uncertain. Trimming at V came to 2 bases and at J to 1 base, leaving 8 bases not matched to a gene. CDR3 length: 18 amino acids.